The rows below give T cell receptor beta chains drawn from one sample of a study of T cell responses to AZD1222 COVID-19 vaccine. Only in-frame clones appear in the TCRdb table, and some are missing; sequencing was by immunoSEQ multiplex PCR. In the table there are 150,000 or so clones, more than 85% of which are singletons. The sample in question was peripheral blood, obtained 28 days after the second AZD1222 dose. The source of these receptors is an adult who received the AZD1222 COVID-19 vaccine. CDR3s include the opening cysteine and the closing phenylalanine or tryptophan. A D gene is named only where the DNA matches it firmly. The size entry is marked missing in some rows and otherwise reads once, few, many or a size class.

v_call: TRBV28
clone_size: NA
d_call: TRBD2
j_call: TRBJ2-1
cdr3_aa: CASTHPSGRHNEQFF
cdr3_nt: TGTGCCAGCACCCACCCCAGCGGGAGGCACAATGAGCAGTTCTTC

v_call: TRBV6-5
clone_size: NA
d_call: NA
j_call: TRBJ2-1
cdr3_aa: CASSVRNEQFF
cdr3_nt: TGTGCCAGCAGCGTAAGGAATGAGCAGTTCTTC

v_call: TRBV28
clone_size: NA
d_call: TRBD1
j_call: TRBJ1-2
cdr3_aa: CASSLTGAVTYGYTF
cdr3_nt: TGTGCCAGCAGCCTGACAGGGGCGGTCACCTATGGCTACACCTTC

v_call: TRBV20-1
clone_size: NA
d_call: NA
j_call: TRBJ1-1
cdr3_aa: CSASGRGDTEAFF
cdr3_nt: TGCAGTGCTAGTGGTAGGGGAGACACTGAAGCTTTCTTT

v_call: TRBV13
clone_size: NA
d_call: TRBD1
j_call: TRBJ2-5
cdr3_aa: CASSLIRTGVGETQYF
cdr3_nt: TGTGCCAGCAGCTTAATTCGGACAGGGGTGGGGGAGACCCAGTACTTC

v_call: TRBV5-1
clone_size: NA
d_call: NA
j_call: TRBJ2-3
cdr3_aa: CASSTDQNTQYF
cdr3_nt: TGCGCCAGCAGCACCGATCAAAATACGCAGTATTTT

v_call: TRBV11-3
clone_size: NA
d_call: NA
j_call: TRBJ2-1
cdr3_aa: CASSLAATGEQFF
cdr3_nt: TGTGCCAGCAGCTTAGCGGCCACGGGTGAGCAGTTCTTC

v_call: TRBV6-5
clone_size: NA
d_call: NA
j_call: TRBJ1-3
cdr3_aa: CASSYVGGPGNTIYF
cdr3_nt: TGTGCCAGCAGTTACGTCGGGGGACCTGGAAACACCATATATTTT

v_call: TRBV6-5
clone_size: NA
d_call: NA
j_call: TRBJ1-4
cdr3_aa: CASSYSLGQGEKLFF
cdr3_nt: TGTGCCAGCAGTTACTCCCTCGGTCAGGGTGAAAAACTGTTTTTT

v_call: TRBV28
clone_size: NA
d_call: NA
j_call: TRBJ1-3
cdr3_aa: CASSLLGPGNTIYF
cdr3_nt: TGTGCCAGCAGTTTATTGGGCCCTGGAAACACCATATATTTT

v_call: TRBV7-2
clone_size: NA
d_call: NA
j_call: TRBJ1-2
cdr3_aa: CASSLARGTNYGYTF
cdr3_nt: TGTGCCAGCAGCTTAGCGAGGGGAACAAACTATGGCTACACCTTC

v_call: TRBV3-1/TRBV3-2
clone_size: NA
d_call: TRBD1
j_call: TRBJ1-1
cdr3_aa: CASSQLTGDTEAFF
cdr3_nt: TGTGCCAGCAGCCAACTCACAGGGGACACTGAAGCTTTCTTT

v_call: TRBV28
clone_size: NA
d_call: NA
j_call: TRBJ2-7
cdr3_aa: CASTRSYEQYF
cdr3_nt: TGTGCCAGCACCAGGTCCTACGAGCAGTACTTC

v_call: TRBV5-4
clone_size: NA
d_call: NA
j_call: TRBJ1-4
cdr3_aa: CASSWGGGINEKLFF
cdr3_nt: TGTGCCAGCAGCTGGGGGGGAGGGATTAATGAAAAACTGTTTTTT

v_call: TRBV2
clone_size: NA
d_call: NA
j_call: TRBJ1-5
cdr3_aa: CASSEQGGLGQPQHF
cdr3_nt: TGTGCCAGCAGTGAACAGGGAGGGCTCGGCCAGCCCCAGCATTTT

v_call: TRBV18
clone_size: NA
d_call: NA
j_call: TRBJ2-3
cdr3_aa: CASSPPGATDTQYF
cdr3_nt: TGTGCCAGCTCACCCCCCGGGGCAACAGATACGCAGTATTTT

v_call: TRBV4-2
clone_size: NA
d_call: NA
j_call: TRBJ1-2
cdr3_aa: CASSPTGSANYGYTF
cdr3_nt: TGTGCCAGCAGCCCCACAGGGAGCGCCAACTATGGCTACACCTTC

v_call: TRBV3-1/TRBV3-2
clone_size: NA
d_call: NA
j_call: TRBJ1-3
cdr3_aa: CASSQSPPAVYSGNTIYF
cdr3_nt: TGTGCCAGCAGCCAATCCCCTCCCGCAGTGTACTCTGGAAACACCATATATTTT

v_call: TRBV30
clone_size: NA
d_call: NA
j_call: TRBJ1-1
cdr3_aa: CAWSISGAGYTEAFF
cdr3_nt: TGTGCCTGGAGTATTTCAGGGGCCGGCTACACTGAAGCTTTCTTT

v_call: TRBV7-2
clone_size: NA
d_call: NA
j_call: TRBJ2-3
cdr3_aa: CASSPPPGDWGSTDTQYF
cdr3_nt: TGTGCCAGCAGCCCCCCTCCCGGGGACTGGGGTAGCACAGATACGCAGTATTTT

v_call: TRBV5-1
clone_size: few
d_call: NA
j_call: TRBJ1-1
cdr3_aa: CASSLALGSGTEAFF
cdr3_nt: TGCGCCAGCAGCTTGGCCCTAGGGAGTGGCACTGAAGCTTTCTTT

v_call: TRBV7-2
clone_size: NA
d_call: TRBD1
j_call: TRBJ1-5
cdr3_aa: CASSSWTGPMEPQHF
cdr3_nt: TGTGCCAGCAGCTCCTGGACAGGTCCGATGGAGCCCCAGCATTTT

v_call: TRBV9
clone_size: NA
d_call: TRBD2
j_call: TRBJ2-7
cdr3_aa: CASSVSGRVNEQYF
cdr3_nt: TGTGCCAGCAGCGTATCAGGGAGGGTAAACGAGCAGTACTTC

v_call: TRBV7-2
clone_size: few
d_call: NA
j_call: TRBJ2-7
cdr3_aa: CASSLWTSSYEQYF
cdr3_nt: TGTGCCAGCAGCTTATGGACGTCCTCCTACGAGCAGTACTTC

v_call: TRBV18
clone_size: NA
d_call: TRBD2
j_call: TRBJ2-1
cdr3_aa: CASSPPELAGYNEQFF
cdr3_nt: TGTGCCAGCTCACCACCGGAACTAGCGGGTTACAATGAGCAGTTCTTC

v_call: TRBV5-1
clone_size: NA
d_call: NA
j_call: TRBJ2-1
cdr3_aa: CASSFVTERNNEQFF
cdr3_nt: TGCGCCAGCAGCTTTGTAACGGAAAGAAACAATGAGCAGTTCTTC

v_call: TRBV5-6
clone_size: NA
d_call: NA
j_call: TRBJ1-1
cdr3_aa: CASSLSRDTEAFF
cdr3_nt: TGTGCCAGCAGCTTGTCCCGAGACACTGAAGCTTTCTTT

v_call: TRBV23-1
clone_size: NA
d_call: TRBD1
j_call: TRBJ2-3
cdr3_aa: CASSQSLPGQGSSSTDTQYF
cdr3_nt: TGCGCCAGCAGTCAATCCCTACCGGGACAGGGGTCCTCTAGCACAGATACGCAGTATTTT